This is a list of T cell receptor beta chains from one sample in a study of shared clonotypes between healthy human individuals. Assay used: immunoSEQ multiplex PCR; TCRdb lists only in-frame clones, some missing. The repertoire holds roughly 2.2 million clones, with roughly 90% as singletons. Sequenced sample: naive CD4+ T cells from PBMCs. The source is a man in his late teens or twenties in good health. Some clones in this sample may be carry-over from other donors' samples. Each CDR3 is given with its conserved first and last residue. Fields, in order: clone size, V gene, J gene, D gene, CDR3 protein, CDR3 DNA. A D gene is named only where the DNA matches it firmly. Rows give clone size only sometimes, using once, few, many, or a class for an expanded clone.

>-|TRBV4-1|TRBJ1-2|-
CASSPTELGFYGYTF
TGCGCCAGCAGCCCCACCGAGTTGGGGTTCTATGGCTACACCTTC
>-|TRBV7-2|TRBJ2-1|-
CASSLVDLNNEQFF
TGTGCCAGCAGTTTAGTCGACTTGAACAATGAGCAGTTCTTC
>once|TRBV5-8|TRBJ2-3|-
CASSFSLESSQYF
TGTGCCAGCAGCTTTTCGTTGGAAAGTTCGCAGTATTTT
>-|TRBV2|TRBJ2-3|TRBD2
CARLGTSGTDTQYF
TGTGCCAGACTTGGGACTAGCGGAACAGATACGCAGTATTTT
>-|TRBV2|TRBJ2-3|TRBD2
CASSWTSGSSDTQYF
TGTGCCAGCAGCTGGACTAGCGGGAGTTCAGATACGCAGTATTTT
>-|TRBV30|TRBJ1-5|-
CAWSVGMGDQPQHF
TGTGCCTGGAGTGTAGGCATGGGGGATCAGCCCCAGCATTTT
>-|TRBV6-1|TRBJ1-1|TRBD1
CASSSGQGKAFF
TGTGCCAGCAGTTCTGGACAGGGAAAAGCTTTCTTT
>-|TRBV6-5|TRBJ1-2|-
CASGDQTNYGYTF
TGTGCCAGCGGAGATCAAACTAACTATGGCTACACCTTC
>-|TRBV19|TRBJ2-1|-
CASVRRDGHNEQFF
TGTGCCAGTGTACGCCGGGACGGACACAATGAGCAGTTCTTC
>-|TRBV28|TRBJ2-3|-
CASLGRPDTQYF
TGTGCCAGCCTGGGCCGGCCAGATACGCAGTATTTT
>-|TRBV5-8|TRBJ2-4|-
CASSTDVAASIGFRYF
TGTGCCAGCAGCACGGACGTAGCTGCTTCCATTGGGTTTCGGTACTTC
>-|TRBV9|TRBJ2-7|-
CASSVGESYEQYF
TGTGCCAGCAGCGTAGGAGAAAGCTACGAGCAGTACTTC
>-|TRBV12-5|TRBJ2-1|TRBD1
CASAIGQGQDEQFF
TGTGCTAGTGCTATCGGACAGGGGCAAGATGAGCAGTTCTTC
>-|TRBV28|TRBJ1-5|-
CASIPDSYNQPQHF
TGTGCCAGCATTCCAGACAGCTACAATCAGCCCCAGCATTTT
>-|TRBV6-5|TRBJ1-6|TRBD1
CASSLLRDRSSPLHF
TGTGCCAGCAGTCTTCTGAGGGACAGGAGCTCACCCCTCCACTTT
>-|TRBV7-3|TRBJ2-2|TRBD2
CASSSRSGSVGTGELFF
TGTGCCAGCAGTTCGCGGAGCGGGAGCGTTGGGACCGGGGAGCTGTTTTTT
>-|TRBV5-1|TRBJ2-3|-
CASSLPRGRTDTQYF
TGCGCCAGCAGCCTGCCCCGGGGCCGCACAGATACGCAGTATTTT
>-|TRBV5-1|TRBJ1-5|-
CASSDGTGLNQPQHF
TGCGCCAGCAGCGATGGGACGGGTCTCAATCAGCCCCAGCATTTT
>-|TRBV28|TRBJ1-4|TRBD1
CASSSGTGDEKLFF
TGTGCCAGCAGTTCCGGGACAGGTGATGAAAAACTGTTTTTT
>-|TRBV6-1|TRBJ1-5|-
CASSPQGSSQPQHF
TGTGCCAGCAGTCCACAGGGTAGTTCTCAGCCCCAGCATTTT
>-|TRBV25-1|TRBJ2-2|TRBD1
CASSDSGGRNTGELFF
TGTGCCAGCAGTGACTCAGGGGGTAGGAACACCGGGGAGCTGTTTTTT
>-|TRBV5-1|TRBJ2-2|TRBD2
CASSIRTSGSDTGELFF
TGCGCCAGCAGCATTAGGACTAGCGGGAGTGACACCGGGGAGCTGTTTTTT
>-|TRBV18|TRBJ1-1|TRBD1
CASSSYRGSTEAFF
TGTGCCAGCTCATCCTACAGGGGGAGCACTGAAGCTTTCTTT
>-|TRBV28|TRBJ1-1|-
CASNYPGPNTEAFF
TGTGCCAGCAACTATCCGGGACCCAACACTGAAGCTTTCTTT
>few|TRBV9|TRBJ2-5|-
CASSAGTYQETQYF
TGTGCCAGCAGCGCCGGGACTTACCAAGAGACCCAGTACTTC
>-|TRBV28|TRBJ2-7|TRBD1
CASSSTGTGGFYEQYF
TGTGCCAGCAGTTCTACCGGGACAGGGGGGTTCTACGAGCAGTACTTC
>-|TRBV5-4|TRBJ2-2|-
CASSPDSRTGELFF
TGTGCCAGCAGCCCGGACAGTCGCACCGGGGAGCTGTTTTTT
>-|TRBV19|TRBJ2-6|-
CASRVWSGANVLTF
TGTGCCAGTAGAGTTTGGTCTGGGGCCAACGTCCTGACTTTC
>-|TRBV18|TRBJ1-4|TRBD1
CASSKQGADEKLFF
TGTGCCAGCTCAAAACAGGGGGCTGATGAAAAACTGTTTTTT
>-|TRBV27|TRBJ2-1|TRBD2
CASSRLAGNEQFF
TGTGCCAGCAGCAGACTAGCGGGGAATGAGCAGTTCTTC
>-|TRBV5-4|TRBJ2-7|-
CASSLGLTGYEQYF
TGTGCCAGCAGCTTGGGACTTACGGGTTACGAGCAGTACTTC
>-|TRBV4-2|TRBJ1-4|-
CASSPTLLARGNEKLFF
TGTGCCAGCAGCCCTACACTGTTGGCAAGGGGCAATGAAAAACTGTTTTTT
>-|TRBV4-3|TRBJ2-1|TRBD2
CASSQEILAGSEQFF
TGCGCCAGCAGCCAAGAAATACTAGCGGGTAGTGAGCAGTTCTTC
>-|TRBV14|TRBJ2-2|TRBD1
CASSPHPRTGLGTGELFF
TGTGCCAGCAGCCCTCACCCACGGACAGGTTTAGGCACCGGGGAGCTGTTTTTT
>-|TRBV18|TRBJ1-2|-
CASSPRSSGLDGYTF
TGTGCCAGCTCACCGCGCTCTTCAGGGTTGGATGGCTACACCTTC
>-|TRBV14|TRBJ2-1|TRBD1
CAIRGQGNEQFF
TGTGCCATTAGGGGACAGGGGAATGAGCAGTTCTTC
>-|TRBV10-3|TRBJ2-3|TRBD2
CAISPGGTLARADTQYF
TGTGCCATCAGCCCGGGAGGGACTCTGGCCAGGGCAGATACGCAGTATTTT
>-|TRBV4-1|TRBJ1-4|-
CASSQVTSGAYGKLFF
TGCGCCAGCAGCCAAGTCACAAGCGGAGCTTACGGGAAACTGTTTTTT
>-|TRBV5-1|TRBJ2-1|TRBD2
CASSLQTSNNEQFF
TGCGCCAGCAGCTTGCAGACTAGCAACAATGAGCAGTTCTTC
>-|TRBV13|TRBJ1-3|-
CASSLERGNTIYF
TGTGCCAGCAGCTTAGAGCGAGGGAACACCATATATTTT
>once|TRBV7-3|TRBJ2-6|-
CASSSSRDSGANVLTF
TGTGCCAGCAGCTCGTCCCGGGACTCTGGGGCCAACGTCCTGACTTTC
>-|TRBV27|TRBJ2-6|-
CASSPKEWRISGANVLTF
TGTGCCAGCAGCCCCAAGGAATGGCGTATCTCTGGGGCCAACGTCCTGACTTTC
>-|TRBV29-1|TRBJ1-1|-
CSVARGLGGEAFF
TGCAGCGTGGCCAGGGGCCTTGGCGGTGAAGCTTTCTTT
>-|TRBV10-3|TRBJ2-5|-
CATALDRRGETQYF
TGTGCCACCGCCCTGGACAGGAGGGGAGAGACCCAGTACTTC
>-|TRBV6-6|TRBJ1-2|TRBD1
CASKEDRANPYGYTF
TGTGCCAGCAAAGAAGACAGGGCCAACCCCTATGGCTACACCTTC
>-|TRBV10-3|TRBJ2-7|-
CAISDPYEQYF
TGTGCCATCAGTGACCCCTACGAGCAGTACTTC